The sequence of this TCR beta chain was determined in a study of shared clonotypes between healthy human individuals. The repertoire was sequenced with immunoSEQ multiplex PCR; TCRdb's copy has only in-frame clones and lacks some. The repertoire holds 2 million to 3 million clones, 85% to 95% seen once, with over 0.12% in the top ten. A word on this clone: Other DNA sequences in this sample translate to the same CDR3.

There were only Caucasian adults among the donors, and all lived in Nashville, Tennessee. The source of this sequence is a man younger than 35 in good health. The sequencing sample was made of naive CD4+ T cells sorted from blood. The subset: CD45RA+ positively selected.

The CDR3 protein is CASSQSRGSGANVLTF. The CDR3 coding sequence is TGTGCCAGCAGCCAATCGCGGGGATCAGGGGCCAACGTCCTGACTTTC. The rearrangement links TRBV16 to TRBJ2-6; TRBD2 is a possible D gene (6 bases). Trimming took off 0 bases at V and 4 bases at J, with 10 bases between the two ends. The CDR3 totals 16 residues. The germline CDR1 and CDR2 sequences are KGHSY and FQNENV.